The 24 T cell receptor beta chains below come from one sample, sequenced in a study of T cells in Graves' hyperthyroidism and ophthalmopathy. Authors of the study amplified TCR beta CDR3 regions from RNA transcripts. An initial round of RT-PCR targeting the TCR CDR3 relied on the HTBI primer set. In TCRdb, the multiplex PCR reads were re-called with MiXCR into one record per CDR3 protein. In the table there are 350,000 or so distinct CDR3 sequences, 15% to 20% of which are singletons. The sequenced sample was blood. These receptors originate from a woman aged 35 to 49 with Graves' ophthalmopathy.

This clonotype occurred a few times. The chain carries TRBV6-1 and TRBJ1-2, with D unclear. CDR1 is MNHNS, CDR2 SASEGT, per germline. The CDR3 sequence is 13 residues long. Trimming removed 7 bases at V and 3 bases at J, with 12 bases between. The CDR3 sequence: CASNRAWDYGYTF. The CDR3 DNA reads TGTGCCAGCAATCGGGCTTGGGACTATGGCTACACCTTC.

This clonotype occurred many times. This chain connects TRBV5-1 to TRBJ2-7; a weak D match, TRBD1 (5 bases). V shed 4 bases and J shed 4 bases, with 18 bases lying between them. CDR1 and CDR2 from the germline V gene are SGHRS and YFSETQ. The CDR3 covers 15 residues. The CDR3 spells CASSPDWGESYEQYF. In nucleotides, the CDR3 is TGCGCCAGCAGCCCCGATTGGGGCGAAAGTTACGAGCAGTACTTC.

This clonotype showed up many times. At one of its ends the junction is not consistent with the germline gene, which may arise from a read error. This sequence joins TRBV7-9 and TRBJ2-2; TRBD1 aligns across 7 bases. The CDR3 totals 15 residues. CDR1 SEHNR and CDR2 FQNEAQ come from the germline V gene (reference sequence). This CDR3 reads CTSSLRQGNTGELFF. The CDR3 nucleotides are TGTACCAGCAGCCTTCGACAGGGGAACACCGGGGAGCTGTTTTTT.

This clonotype has a count of ten or more. The chain recombines TRBV6-5 with TRBJ1-2; D gene ambiguous. The CDR3 has 15 amino acids. Trimming cost V 0 bases and J 8 bases, with 16 bases left between them. Germline CDR1 reads MNHEY; CDR2 reads SVGAGI. In nucleotides, the CDR3 is TGTGCCAGCAGTTACTCTCCCGGGGAGCCTTGGGGCTACACCTTC. Its translation: CASSYSPGEPWGYTF.

This clonotype was recorded many times. J is TRBJ2-7 and V is TRBV20-1; 11 nucleotides line up with TRBD1. The CDR3 length is 15 residues. CDR1 and CDR2 (germline): DFQATT, SNEGSKA (reference sequence). V trimming: 4 bases; J trimming: 4 bases; junction bases outside the gene matches: 9. CDR3 residues: CSATTRTGGRYEQYF. CDR3 coding DNA: TGCAGTGCTACCACAAGGACAGGGGGCAGGTACGAGCAGTACTTC.

This clonotype was seen repeatedly, ten times or more. This chain joins TRBV6-2 or TRBV6-3 and TRBJ2-5, with D unresolved. Trimming removed 6 bases at V and 5 bases at J, with 22 bases between. The CDR3 sequence is 16 residues long. Per germline, CDR1 MNHEY and CDR2 SVGEGT. CDR3 loop: CASRTPRLNGMETQYF. In nucleotides, the CDR3 is TGTGCCAGCAGAACCCCTAGGCTGAATGGCATGGAGACCCAGTACTTC.

As DNA, the CDR3 is TGTGCCAGCAGTGAAAGTGGGTTCCCGGGACAGGGGATCTATGGCTACACCTTC. Translated, it gives CASSESGFPGQGIYGYTF. The chain joins TRBV6-1 to TRBJ1-2; 10 bases line up with TRBD1. The CDR3 loop spans 18 amino acids. Germline CDR1 is MNHNS and CDR2 is SASEGT. V lost 2 bases, J lost 4 bases, and 13 bases stayed unmatched.

This chain joins TRBV29-1 and TRBJ2-2; D is possibly TRBD1 (5 bases). Looked up from germline, CDR1 is SQVTM and CDR2 is ANQGSEA. There are 14 residues in the CDR3. V was trimmed by 3 bases and J by 2 bases, leaving 10 bases between them. The DNA of the CDR3 is TGCAGCGTTGACTCCAGGGAAAACACCGGGGAGCTGTTTTTT. Translation gives CSVDSRENTGELFF.

Worth noting for this clonotype: Relative to the germline gene, one junction end is altered; a read error may explain this. The V and J genes are TRBV3-1 and TRBJ1-2; D perhaps matches TRBD1 (5 bases). CDR1 is LGHDT and CDR2 is YNNKEL in the germline V gene (reference sequence). There are 15 residues in the CDR3. CDR3 residues: CVSSPRGTSTYGYTF. The CDR3 DNA reads TGTGTCAGCAGCCCACGGGGCACCTCAACTTATGGCTACACCTTC.

At least ten counts were recorded for this clonotype. The rearrangement uses TRBV6-5 and TRBJ2-7; TRBD1 is a possible D gene (5 bases). Per the germline V gene, CDR1 is MNHEY and CDR2 is SVGAGI. This CDR3 has 13 amino acids. V was trimmed by 5 bases and J by 6 bases, leaving 14 bases between them. DNA for the CDR3: TGTGCCAGCAGTAGGCAGGGTTATGCCGAGCAGTACTTC. Translation gives CASSRQGYAEQYF.

As for this clonotype: The junction and the germline gene differ at one end; a read error may be behind it. CDR3 in amino acids: CASSFTSGTYELYF. Written as DNA, the CDR3 is TGTGCCAGCAGCTTTACTAGCGGTACCTACGAGCTGTACTTC. V is TRBV11-2 and J is TRBJ2-7, with TRBD2 identical over 8 bases. This CDR3 has 14 residues. Germline-derived CDR1 and CDR2 are SGHAT and FQNNGV.

With regard to this clonotype: Just one base apart from a much larger clone, this may be a read error. V is TRBV5-4 and J is TRBJ2-7, with TRBD2 matching over 10 bases. V dropped 3 bases and J dropped 4; count of bases not matched to a gene: 7. The CDR3 is 15 residues long. CDR1 and CDR2 (germline): SGHNT, YYREEE (reference sequence). The CDR3 region is CASSSPSGRGYEQYF. The DNA of the CDR3 is TGTGCCAGCAGCTCCCCTAGCGGGAGAGGGTACGAGCAGTACTTC.

This clonotype has a count of ten or more. The rearrangement links TRBV19 to TRBJ1-1; 9 bases are a match to TRBD1. This CDR3 spans 15 amino acids. CDR1 is LNHDA, CDR2 SQIVND, per germline (reference sequence). The J segment lost 2 bases and the V segment lost 5 bases, leaving 6 bases of the junction unmatched. CDR3 nucleotides: TGTGCCAGTAGTGTACAGGGGGCCCTTAACACTGAAGCTTTCTTT. Amino acid sequence: CASSVQGALNTEAFF.

This clonotype was counted a single time. V is TRBV20-1 and J is TRBJ2-7; 10 bases match TRBD2. This CDR3 spans 13 amino acids. J was trimmed by 2 bases and V by 4 bases; bases with no gene match: 2. In germline, CDR1 is DFQATT, CDR2 SNEGSKA (reference sequence). The CDR3 DNA sequence: TGCAGTGCTACTAGCGGGGGAACCTACGAGCAGTACTTC. This translates into CSATSGGTYEQYF.

This clonotype was counted a single time. This chain joins TRBV11-1 and TRBJ1-1; D gene uncertain. The V end lost 2 bases, the J end lost 4 bases, and 17 bases lay between the germline ends. Germline CDR1 reads SGHAT; CDR2 reads FQDESV (reference sequence). The length of the CDR3 is 16 residues. CDR3 coding DNA: TGTGCCAGCAGCTTAAGGTCGGGCGTCAGATCCACTGAAGCTTTCTTT. It specifies CASSLRSGVRSTEAFF.

This clonotype was observed many times. The J gene is TRBJ2-7, the V gene TRBV11-2; D not certain. V was clipped by 3 bases and J by 0 bases, with 18 bases between them. CDR1 is SGHAT, CDR2 FQNNGV, per germline. CDR3 length equals 17 residues. For the CDR3, the DNA is TGTGCCAGCAGCTTTAGTGGGTTTGGCCCGAGCTCCTACGAGCAGTACTTC. Amino acid sequence: CASSFSGFGPSSYEQYF. Full variable domain (rest looked up from reference TRBV11-2 and TRBJ2-7): EAGVAQSPRYKIIEKRQSVAFWCNPISGHATLYWYQQILGQGPKLLIQFQNNGVVDDSQLPKDRFSAERLKGVDSTLKIQPAKLEDSAVYLCASSFSGFGPSSYEQYFGPGTRLTVT.

This clonotype was picked up many times. A read error may produce the germline difference seen at one junction end. The rearrangement uses TRBV7-7 and TRBJ2-3, with TRBD2 as a possible D gene (5 bases). This CDR3 contains 13 residues. The germline V gene encodes CDR1 SSHAT and CDR2 FNYEAQ (reference sequence). The CDR3 protein is CASSLAPTDTQYF. In DNA form, the CDR3 reads TGTGCTAGCAGCTTAGCGCCCACAGATACGCAGTATTTT.

This clonotype came up many times. V is TRBV4-3 and J is TRBJ2-2; tentative D call: TRBD2 (6 bases). This CDR3 has 17 residues. Germline CDR1 is LGHNA and CDR2 is YSLEER. The V gene lost 2 bases and the J gene lost 2 bases, with 15 bases spanning the gap. Here the CDR3 DNA reads TGCGCCAGCAGCCAACTTATCGGGAGTGCAAACACCGGGGAGCTGTTTTTT. Amino acids: CASSQLIGSANTGELFF.

This clonotype was detected ten times or more. The V call is TRBV7-9, the J call TRBJ1-2, with D unresolved. The CDR3 consists of 12 residues. Germline V gene sequence: CDR1 SEHNR, CDR2 FQNEAQ (reference sequence). Trimming took off 5 bases at V and 4 bases at J, with 8 bases between the two ends. The CDR3, as DNA: TGTGCCAGCAGCAAGGATGGCTATGGCTACACCTTC. It codes for CASSKDGYGYTF. Using reference TRBV7-9 and TRBJ1-2 for the parts outside the CDR3, the full variable domain is DTGVSQNPRHKITKRGQNVTFRCDPISEHNRLYWYRQTLGQGPEFLTYFQNEAQLEKSRLLSDRFSAERPKGSFSTLEIQRTEQGDSAMYLCASSKDGYGYTFGSGTRLTVV.

Ten or more counts support this clonotype. V usage is TRBV20-1 and J usage is TRBJ2-7; tentative D call: TRBD2 (6 bases). From germline, CDR1 is DFQATT and CDR2 SNEGSKA (reference sequence). The CDR3 is 15 amino acids. Trimming took 4 bases from V and 2 from J, leaving 18 bases between them. For the CDR3, the DNA is TGCAGTGCTATTCTGAGCGGGCCCTTCGCCTACGAGCAGTACTTC. Amino acids: CSAILSGPFAYEQYF.

This clonotype was detected ten times or more. The V call is TRBV6-1, the J call TRBJ1-1, with no clear D. Germline V gene lookup returns CDR1 MNHNS and CDR2 SASEGT. The CDR3 extends over 13 amino acids. Trimming cost V 4 bases and J 5 bases, with 11 bases left between them. The CDR3 DNA follows: TGTGCCAGCAGTGGGACCGGGGTGACTGAAGCTTTCTTT. Translating gives CASSGTGVTEAFF.

This clonotype was picked up many times. CDR3 sequence: CASIRNGRSYEQYF. The CDR3 DNA sequence: TGTGCCAGCATCCGAAATGGCAGGTCCTACGAGCAGTACTTC. V is TRBV7-2 and J is TRBJ2-7; D call uncertain. CDR1 is SGHTA and CDR2 is FQGNSA in the germline V gene. With 7 bases removed from V and 1 base from J, the gap between germline ends came to 14 bases. The CDR3 spans 14 residues.

The V call is TRBV20-1, the J call TRBJ2-7, with a weak D call TRBD2 (6 bases). The germline gives CDR1 DFQATT, CDR2 SNEGSKA (reference sequence). Trimming pared 5 bases from V and 2 bases from J, leaving 16 bases between. CDR3 length: 14 amino acids. The chain's CDR3 is CSARRDSGPYEQYF. The CDR3 region has the DNA TGCAGTGCTCGCCGGGACTCGGGCCCCTACGAGCAGTACTTC.

This clonotype was counted ten times or more. The chain recombines TRBV9 with TRBJ1-3; the D is unclear. Trimming shortened V by 0 bases and J by 0 bases, and 7 bases separated the two germline ends. This CDR3 is 15 amino acids long. Germline V gene sequence: CDR1 SGDLS, CDR2 YYNGEE. The CDR3 DNA follows: TGTGCCAGCAGCGTAGACGGTACCTCTGGAAACACCATATATTTT. As protein: CASSVDGTSGNTIYF.